Below are 23 T cell receptor beta chains sequenced from a single sample in a study of regulatory T cells in long-lasting Graves disease. The time point is: newly diagnosed GD, antithyroid drugs for less than 3 months. Extracted PBMC RNA gave rise to the TCR library. To make TCR beta libraries, researchers used iRepertoire HTBI primers and Arm-PCR of CDR3 regions. One entry per CDR3 protein, called by TCRdb with MiXCR from the multiplex PCR reads. The sample includes some 320,000 distinct CDR3 sequences, about a sixth of them seen just once. This specimen consisted of peripheral blood mononuclear cells (PBMCs), obtained at new diagnosis, from a patient treated with antithyroid drugs. Receptor source: a female donor with Graves disease.

This clonotype was seen ten or more times. The chain couples TRBV30 to TRBJ2-3; TRBD2 aligns across 8 bases. The CDR3 covers 12 residues. Looked up from germline, CDR1 is GTSNPN and CDR2 is SVGIG (reference sequence). The J segment lost 14 bases and the V segment lost 0 bases, leaving 7 bases of the junction unmatched. CDR3 sequence (DNA): TGTGCCTGGAGTGTACAACGGGAGGGGCCGTATTTT. It is translated as CAWSVQREGPYF.

This clonotype was observed at least ten times. This chain joins TRBV28 and TRBJ1-6, with D perhaps matching TRBD1 (5 bases). CDR1 MDHEN and CDR2 SYDVKM come from the germline V gene. The CDR3 runs to 14 residues. Trimming left V 4 bases short and J 9 bases short, with 13 bases between. CDR3 sequence reads: CASSSDAGGSPLHF. The CDR3 DNA sequence: TGTGCCAGCAGTTCGGACGCCGGGGGTTCACCCCTCCACTTT.

The table lists this clonotype with many counts. The J gene is TRBJ1-2, the V gene TRBV27; D gene unclear. The length of the CDR3 is 14 residues. Germline loops: CDR1 MNHEY, CDR2 SMNVEV (reference sequence). V was shortened by 5 bases and J by 4 bases, with 14 bases between the two germline ends. This CDR3 is CASSPQVASYGYTF. As DNA, the CDR3 is TGTGCCAGCAGTCCCCAGGTGGCCAGCTATGGCTACACCTTC.

A note on this clonotype: A much more abundant neighbour one base away suggests this may be a read error. The V call is TRBV2, the J call TRBJ2-3; D remains ambiguous. The last part of the DNA fits TRBJ1-5 better; the J call may be wrong. The CDR3 has 15 residues. The germline gives CDR1 SNHLY, CDR2 FYNNEI. CDR3 amino acids: CASSLDSSGGDTQHF. The CDR3 coding sequence is TGTGCCAGCAGCCTCGATTCTAGCGGAGGAGATACGCAGCATTTT.

This chain joins TRBV5-1 and TRBJ2-2; D possibly corresponds to TRBD1 (6 bases). This CDR3 is 16 amino acids long. The V and J ends lost 4 bases and 4 bases respectively, with 17 bases between them. Germline CDR1 reads SGHRS; CDR2 reads YFSETQ. The CDR3 spells CASSLGDNYSTGELFF. The CDR3 DNA reads as TGCGCCAGCAGCCTTGGGGACAACTACTCCACCGGGGAGCTGTTTTTT. Together with reference TRBV5-1 and TRBJ2-2, the CDR3 gives the full variable domain: KAGVTQTPRYLIKTRGQQVTLSCSPISGHRSVSWYQQTPGQGLQFLFEYFSETQRNKGNFPGRFSGRQFSNSRSEMNVSTLELGDSALYLCASSLGDNYSTGELFFGEGSRLTVL.

The chain employs TRBV27 and TRBJ2-7; the match to TRBD2 covers 14 bases. V lost 8 bases to trimming and J lost 5 bases; unmatched junction nucleotides: 5. The CDR3 spans 14 residues. Germline V lookup: CDR1 MNHEY, CDR2 SMNVEV (reference sequence). The CDR3 region is CASPPGLAGDEQYF. CDR3 DNA sequence: TGTGCCAGCCCCCCGGGACTAGCGGGAGACGAGCAGTACTTC.

This clonotype was seen at least ten times. The chain employs TRBV2 and TRBJ2-1; no reliable D call. This CDR3 is 10 amino acids long. The germline V gene encodes CDR1 SNHLY and CDR2 FYNNEI. With 8 bases removed from V and 7 bases from J, the gap between germline ends came to 6 bases. The DNA of the CDR3 is TGTGCCAGCGCTGGAAATGAGCAGTTCTTC. It translates to CASAGNEQFF.

This clonotype was counted many times. The genes are TRBV28 and TRBJ1-5, with D unclear. This CDR3 contains 12 residues. The ends were cut back, 2 bases at V and 7 bases at J, with 6 bases in the middle. Germline V gene data show CDR1 as MDHEN and CDR2 as SYDVKM. CDR3 region: CASSLGQQPQHF. The CDR3 DNA reads as TGTGCCAGCAGTTTAGGTCAACAGCCCCAGCATTTT.

Many counts were recorded for this clonotype. This chain joins TRBV3-1 and TRBJ2-3; D may match TRBD1 or TRBD2 (5 bases each). The CDR3 length is 16 residues. Germline V lookup: CDR1 LGHDT, CDR2 YNNKEL (reference sequence). V shed 1 base and J shed 2 bases, with 13 bases lying between them. The CDR3 loop is CASSQVGASPTDTQYF. The CDR3 DNA is TGTGCCAGCAGCCAAGTCGGGGCTAGCCCCACAGATACGCAGTATTTT.

The V call is TRBV7-2, the J call TRBJ1-5, with 7 positions matching TRBD1. Trimming removed 6 bases from V and 2 bases from J; junction bases left unmatched: 10. Germline CDR1 is SGHTA and CDR2 is FQGNSA. CDR3 size: 16 residues. The CDR3 DNA is TGTGCCAGCAGTTGGACAGGTCCCTCTCGCAATCAGCCCCAGCATTTT. Its protein product is CASSWTGPSRNQPQHF.

The table lists this clonotype with many counts. The chain joins TRBV5-1 to TRBJ1-1, with a possible D match to TRBD1 (5 bases). Trimming pared 5 bases from V and 3 bases from J, leaving 17 bases between. The CDR3 extends over 15 amino acids. Germline CDR1 and CDR2: SGHRS and YFSETQ. The CDR3 reads CASRGVRGADTEAFF. The CDR3, as DNA: TGCGCCAGCAGAGGGGTACGGGGCGCGGACACTGAAGCTTTCTTT.

A single count supports this clonotype. A much larger clone differs by one base, so this may be a read error. J is TRBJ2-2 and V is TRBV10-3; D may correspond to TRBD1 or TRBD2 (5 bases each). There are 15 residues in the CDR3. Germline V gives CDR1 ENHRY, CDR2 SYGVKD. CDR3 sequence: CDISARGVDTGELFF. The CDR3 coding sequence is TGTGACATCAGTGCTCGAGGGGTCGACACCGGGGAGCTGTTTTTT.

This clonotype was counted many times. The J gene is TRBJ2-7, the V gene TRBV5-1, with 11 bases identical to TRBD1. Germline CDR1 is SGHRS and CDR2 is YFSETQ. This CDR3 has 15 amino acids. Trimming took 7 bases from V and 1 from J; bases not matched to a gene: 7. Here the CDR3 reads CASVLGTGGSYEQYF. The CDR3 DNA is TGCGCCAGCGTACTCGGGACAGGGGGTTCCTACGAGCAGTACTTC. Based on the CDR3 plus reference TRBV5-1 and TRBJ2-7, the full variable domain is KAGVTQTPRYLIKTRGQQVTLSCSPISGHRSVSWYQQTPGQGLQFLFEYFSETQRNKGNFPGRFSGRQFSNSRSEMNVSTLELGDSALYLCASVLGTGGSYEQYFGPGTRLTVT.

The rearrangement joins TRBV20-1 to TRBJ2-7, with a tentative D call TRBD2 (6 bases). Trimming cost V 6 bases and J 0 bases, with 9 bases left between them. The CDR3 runs to 12 residues. Germline lookup yields CDR1 DFQATT and CDR2 SNEGSKA (reference sequence). CDR3 in DNA: TGCAGTGCCAGACTAGACTCCTACGAGCAGTACTTC. Its translation: CSARLDSYEQYF.

This clonotype was detected ten times or more. The V gene is TRBV27, the J gene TRBJ2-1, with TRBD2 as a possible D gene (5 bases). The germline CDR1 and CDR2 sequences are MNHEY and SMNVEV (reference sequence). CDR3 length equals 13 residues. V was trimmed by 4 bases and J by 3 bases, leaving 7 bases between them. This CDR3 reads CASSSTIYNEQFF. CDR3 DNA sequence: TGTGCCAGCAGTTCGACTATCTACAATGAGCAGTTCTTC.

Notes on this clonotype: A much larger clonotype is one base distant, so this may be a read error. The rearrangement joins TRBV2 to TRBJ2-7, with a weak D call TRBD1 (6 bases). The CDR3 runs 14 residues. V was shortened by 8 bases and J by 2 bases, with 16 bases between the two germline ends. CDR1 is SNHLY and CDR2 is FYNNEI in the germline V gene. The CDR3 nucleotides read TGTGCCAGCTTTCTCGATACAGGGACCTACGAGCAGTACTTC. The encoded protein is CASFLDTGTYEQYF.

This clonotype was counted at least ten times. The chain recombines TRBV30 with TRBJ2-5; D gene uncertain. Germline V gene lookup returns CDR1 GTSNPN and CDR2 SVGIG (reference sequence). V dropped 6 bases and J dropped 5 bases, with 13 bases sitting between them. The CDR3 runs to 12 residues. CDR3 loop: CACHGQFETQYF. The CDR3 DNA follows: TGTGCCTGCCACGGGCAGTTCGAGACCCAGTACTTC.

At least ten counts were recorded for this clonotype. The chain uses TRBV20-1 and TRBJ2-7; 9 bases align to TRBD1. The V segment lost 0 bases and the J segment 7 bases; nucleotides outside the gene matches: 10. Germline V gives CDR1 DFQATT, CDR2 SNEGSKA (reference sequence). This CDR3 region has 15 residues. The CDR3 spells CSAREDGTGMGEQYF. The CDR3 bases are TGCAGTGCTAGAGAGGACGGGACAGGGATGGGGGAGCAGTACTTC.

This clonotype was seen only a few times. The chain recombines TRBV20-1 with TRBJ1-2; D not certain. The V gene lost 2 bases and the J gene lost 4 bases, with 11 bases spanning the gap. The germline CDR1 and CDR2 sequences are DFQATT and SNEGSKA (reference sequence). The CDR3 contains 13 residues. CDR3 DNA: TGCAGTGCTAGATCTTGGCCGCCCTATGGCTACACCTTC. Its translation: CSARSWPPYGYTF.

The gene calls are TRBV2 and TRBJ1-1; tentatively, D is TRBD1 (6 bases). Looked up from germline, CDR1 is SNHLY and CDR2 is FYNNEI. The germline V and J ends were trimmed by 6 bases and 0 bases, with 17 bases remaining between them. CDR3 size: 16 residues. The CDR3 here is CASRNWGQGMNTEAFF. The CDR3 DNA follows: TGTGCCAGCAGGAACTGGGGGCAGGGGATGAACACTGAAGCTTTCTTT. The full variable domain, in which reference TRBV2 and TRBJ1-1 provide the parts outside the CDR3, is EPEVTQTPSHQVTQMGQEVILRCVPISNHLYFYWYRQILGQKVEFLVSFYNNEISEKSEIFDDQFSVERPDGSNFTLKIRSTKLEDSAMYFCASRNWGQGMNTEAFFGQGTRLTVV.

This clonotype was detected once. The gene calls are TRBV28 and TRBJ2-3; 11 bases map to TRBD1. With V trimmed by 5 bases and J by 3 bases, 19 bases remained unmatched. There are 20 residues in the CDR3. CDR1 is MDHEN and CDR2 is SYDVKM in the germline V gene. The CDR3 region is CASSPLPGTGGPGVTDTQYF. Here the CDR3 DNA reads TGTGCCAGCAGTCCCCTGCCCGGGACAGGGGGTCCAGGGGTGACAGATACGCAGTATTTT.

The table lists this clonotype with many counts. The V and J genes are TRBV5-6 and TRBJ2-5; TRBD2 aligns across 13 bases. The CDR3 is 17 amino acids. The trim removed 3 bases at V and 2 bases at J, leaving 7 bases unmatched. From germline, CDR1 is SGHDT and CDR2 YYEEEE. The CDR3 DNA follows: TGTGCCAGCAGCTCTGGACTAGCGGGAGCCCTACAAGAGACCCAGTACTTC. It yields the protein CASSSGLAGALQETQYF.

In its sample, this clonotype was seen many times. J is TRBJ2-5 and V is TRBV12-3 or TRBV12-4; 7 nucleotides line up with TRBD2. CDR3 length: 14 residues. The V and J ends lost 5 bases and 2 bases, in that order; junction bases with no gene match: 5. The CDR3 protein is CASSGSGRQETQYF. The CDR3, as DNA: TGTGCCAGCAGTGGCTCCGGGAGGCAAGAGACCCAGTACTTC.